The 7 T cell receptor beta chains given below trace back to one sample, sequenced in a study of T cells after posttransplantation cyclophosphamide. The repertoire was sequenced with immunoSEQ multiplex PCR; TCRdb's copy has only in-frame clones and lacks some. The data show some 23,000 clones, none appearing only once, with about 4.2% held by the ten largest. Sequenced material: PBMCs. These receptors were taken from a woman aged 50 to 60 in good health, CMV-negative, and a related stem cell transplant donor.

This clone was counted many times. J is TRBJ2-3 and V is TRBV11-2; 8 bases fit TRBD2. V shed 5 bases and J 4 bases; nucleotides not matched to a gene: 14. This CDR3 is 17 amino acids long. Germline V gives CDR1 SGHAT, CDR2 FQNNGV. The CDR3 loop is CASSPDPGGAGSDTQYF. CDR3 DNA: TGTGCCAGCAGCCCAGACCCCGGGGGGGCAGGATCAGATACGCAGTATTTT.

This clone was seen ten or more times. The chain carries TRBV28 and TRBJ1-3, with 8 bases fitting TRBD1. Trimming cost V 8 bases and J 2 bases; bases outside gene matches: 5. From germline, CDR1 is MDHEN and CDR2 SYDVKM. CDR3 length equals 14 residues. The CDR3 coding sequence is TGTGCCAGCCAGGGGGCGTCTCCTGGAAACACCATATATTTT. Amino acids: CASQGASPGNTIYF.

This clone was counted ten times or more. The chain employs TRBV7-9 and TRBJ1-5; D may be TRBD1 (5 bases). V was shortened by 2 bases and J by 4 bases, with 6 bases between the two germline ends. The CDR3 contains 13 residues. The V gene's germline CDR1 is SEHNR and CDR2 FQNEAQ (reference sequence). The CDR3 region has the DNA TGTGCCAGCAGCTTACAGGGAAATCAGCCCCAGCATTTT. Encoded protein: CASSLQGNQPQHF.

This clone was observed many times. V is TRBV27 and J is TRBJ2-2; D uncertain. Germline V gene lookup returns CDR1 MNHEY and CDR2 SMNVEV (reference sequence). The V end was cut by 4 bases, the J end by 5 bases, with 8 bases between. This CDR3 region has 13 residues. This CDR3 is CASSSPVTGELFF. CDR3 nucleotides: TGTGCCAGCAGTTCGCCGGTGACCGGGGAGCTGTTTTTT.

This clone was counted at least ten times. This chain uses TRBV7-8 with TRBJ1-1; tentative D call: TRBD1 (5 bases). Trimming took 1 base from V and 1 from J, leaving 10 bases between them. CDR1 and CDR2 from the germline V gene are SGHVS and FQNEAQ. This CDR3 region has 15 residues. CDR3 nucleotide sequence: TGTGCCAGCAGCTTAGGTCCAGGGAAGAACACTGAAGCTTTCTTT. It translates to CASSLGPGKNTEAFF.

There are many counts of this clone. The DNA of the CDR3 is TGCGCCAGCAGCCCAACGGACACAAACACTGAAGCTTTCTTT. Protein sequence: CASSPTDTNTEAFF. The chain joins TRBV4-3 to TRBJ1-1; perhaps TRBD1 as D (5 bases). Trimming took off 4 bases at V and 2 bases at J, with 11 bases between the two ends. The CDR3 length is 14 residues. Germline CDR1 reads LGHNA; CDR2 reads YSLEER.

This clone was picked up many times. The rearrangement uses TRBV10-3 and TRBJ1-3; unclear D gene. The CDR3 has 17 residues. Germline assignment: CDR1 ENHRY and CDR2 SYGVKD. V was clipped by 3 bases and J by 0 bases, with 15 bases between them. The CDR3 spells CAISDPNVVSSGNTIYF. DNA for the CDR3: TGTGCCATCAGTGACCCGAATGTTGTCAGCTCTGGAAACACCATATATTTT.